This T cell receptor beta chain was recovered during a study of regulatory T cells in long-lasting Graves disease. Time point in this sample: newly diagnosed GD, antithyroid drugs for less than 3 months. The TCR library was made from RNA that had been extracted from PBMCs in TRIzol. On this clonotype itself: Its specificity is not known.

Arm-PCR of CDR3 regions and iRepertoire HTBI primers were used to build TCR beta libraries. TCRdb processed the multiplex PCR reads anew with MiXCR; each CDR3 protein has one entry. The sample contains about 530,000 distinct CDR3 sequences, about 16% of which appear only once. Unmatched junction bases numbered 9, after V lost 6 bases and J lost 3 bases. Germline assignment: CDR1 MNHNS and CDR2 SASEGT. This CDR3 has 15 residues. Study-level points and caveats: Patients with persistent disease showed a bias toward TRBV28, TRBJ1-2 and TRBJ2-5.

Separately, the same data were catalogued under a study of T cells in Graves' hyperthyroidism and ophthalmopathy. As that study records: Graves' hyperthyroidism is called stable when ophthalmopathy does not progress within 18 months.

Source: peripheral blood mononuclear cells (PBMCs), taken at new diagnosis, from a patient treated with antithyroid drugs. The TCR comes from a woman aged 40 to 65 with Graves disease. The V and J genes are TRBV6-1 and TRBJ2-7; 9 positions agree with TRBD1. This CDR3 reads CASSRGGTGSYEQYF. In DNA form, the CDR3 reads TGTGCCAGCAGCCGAGGGGGGACAGGGAGCTACGAGCAGTACTTC.